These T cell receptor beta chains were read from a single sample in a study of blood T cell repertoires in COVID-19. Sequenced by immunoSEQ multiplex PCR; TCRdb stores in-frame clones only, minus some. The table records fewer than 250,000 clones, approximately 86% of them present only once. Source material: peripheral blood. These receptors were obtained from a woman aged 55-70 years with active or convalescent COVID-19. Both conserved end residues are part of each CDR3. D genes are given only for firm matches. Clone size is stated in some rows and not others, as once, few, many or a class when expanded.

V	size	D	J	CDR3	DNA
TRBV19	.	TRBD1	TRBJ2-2	CASSVGQGFSGELFF	TGTGCCAGTAGTGTGGGACAGGGGTTCTCCGGGGAGCTGTTTTTT
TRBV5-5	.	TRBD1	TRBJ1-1	CASSQGQYSMNTEAFF	TGTGCCAGCAGCCAGGGACAGTACTCCATGAACACTGAAGCTTTCTTT
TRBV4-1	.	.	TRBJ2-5	CASSEHTEKRETQYF	TGCGCCAGCAGTGAGCACACGGAGAAGCGAGAGACCCAGTACTTC
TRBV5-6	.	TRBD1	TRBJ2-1	CASSIRTRGKNEQFF	TGTGCCAGCAGCATAAGGACCAGGGGGAAGAATGAGCAGTTCTTC
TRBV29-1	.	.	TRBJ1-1	CSVEDVMGENTEAFF	TGCAGCGTTGAAGACGTAATGGGCGAGAACACTGAAGCTTTCTTT
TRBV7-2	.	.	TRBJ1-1	CASSLALNTEAFF	TGTGCCAGCAGCTTAGCCTTGAACACTGAAGCTTTCTTT
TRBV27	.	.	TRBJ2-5	CASSSRLRVGETQYF	TGTGCCAGCAGTTCCCGTTTGAGGGTCGGAGAGACCCAGTACTTC
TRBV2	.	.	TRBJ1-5	CASYRDSNQPQHF	TGTGCCAGCTACAGAGATAGCAATCAGCCCCAGCATTTT
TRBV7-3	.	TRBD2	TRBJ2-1	CASSLIAGGVYNEQFF	TGTGCCAGCAGCTTAATCGCGGGAGGGGTATACAATGAGCAGTTCTTC
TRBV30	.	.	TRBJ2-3	CAWSVRVDYTDTQYF	TGTGCCTGGAGTGTTAGAGTAGACTACACAGATACGCAGTATTTT
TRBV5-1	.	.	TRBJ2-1	CASSLRGPEYNEQFF	TGCGCCAGCAGCTTGAGGGGTCCGGAGTACAATGAGCAGTTCTTC
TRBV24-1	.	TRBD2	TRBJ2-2	CATRGGGEREGNTGELFF	TGTGCCACCCGCGGTGGGGGGGAGCGGGAGGGTAACACCGGGGAGCTGTTTTTT
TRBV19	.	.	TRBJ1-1	CASSIKGRGTEAFF	TGTGCCAGTAGTATTAAGGGCAGGGGAACTGAAGCTTTCTTT
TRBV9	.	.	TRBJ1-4	CASSVDRNGATNEKLFF	TGTGCCAGCAGCGTAGATCGTAACGGGGCAACTAATGAAAAACTGTTTTTT
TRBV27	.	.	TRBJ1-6	CASSLAGAYSPLHF	TGTGCCAGCAGTTTGGCAGGGGCCTATTCACCCCTCCACTTT
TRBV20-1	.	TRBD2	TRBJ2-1	CSASSPTSGRANEQFF	TGCAGTGCTAGTAGCCCCACTAGCGGGAGGGCCAATGAGCAGTTCTTC
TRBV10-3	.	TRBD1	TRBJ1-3	CATQRGLSSGNTIYF	TGTGCCACCCAGAGGGGGCTTAGCTCTGGAAACACCATATATTTT
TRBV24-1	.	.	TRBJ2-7	CATSPQGIEQYF	TGTGCCACCTCACCGCAGGGGATCGAGCAGTACTTC
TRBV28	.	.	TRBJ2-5	CASSLGGPQETQYF	TGTGCCAGCAGTTTAGGTGGGCCCCAAGAGACCCAGTACTTC
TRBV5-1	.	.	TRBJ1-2	CASSPDSIDGYTF	TGCGCCAGCAGCCCAGACAGCATAGATGGCTACACCTTC
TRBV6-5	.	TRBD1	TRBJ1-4	CASSYSGGGYEKLFF	TGTGCCAGCAGTTACTCAGGGGGCGGCTATGAAAAACTGTTTTTT
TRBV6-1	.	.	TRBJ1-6	CASSEAMAESPLHF	TGTGCCAGCAGTGAAGCAATGGCGGAATCACCCCTCCACTTT
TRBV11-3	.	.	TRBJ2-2	CASSAGTPSTGELFF	TGTGCCAGCAGCGCCGGGACACCTTCCACCGGGGAGCTGTTTTTT
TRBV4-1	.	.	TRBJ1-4	CASSHPPGTAGEKLFF	TGCGCCAGCAGCCACCCCCCAGGCACCGCGGGTGAAAAACTGTTTTTT
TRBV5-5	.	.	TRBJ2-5	CASSLGAGWETQYF	TGTGCCAGCAGCTTGGGGGCAGGGTGGGAGACCCAGTACTTC
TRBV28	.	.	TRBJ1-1	CASRLEAGRGTEAFF	TGTGCCAGCCGATTGGAAGCGGGGCGGGGTACTGAAGCTTTCTTT
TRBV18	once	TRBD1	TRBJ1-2	CASSPSQGETGYTF	TGTGCCAGCTCACCGAGCCAGGGGGAAACAGGCTACACCTTC
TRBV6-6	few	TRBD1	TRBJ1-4	CASNAFGQGKEKLFF	TGTGCCAGCAATGCCTTTGGACAGGGGAAAGAAAAACTGTTTTTT
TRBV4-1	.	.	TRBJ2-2	CASSQSGRELGTGELFF	TGCGCCAGCAGCCAAAGTGGACGGGAGCTTGGCACCGGGGAGCTGTTTTTT
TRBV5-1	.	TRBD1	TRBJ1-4	CASSLDRGNEKLFF	TGCGCCAGCAGCCTCGACAGGGGGAATGAAAAACTGTTTTTT
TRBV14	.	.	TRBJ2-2	CASRRGLPNTGELFF	TGTGCCAGCAGGAGAGGACTACCCAACACCGGGGAGCTGTTTTTT
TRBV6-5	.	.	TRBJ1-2	CASSPTSTVAYGYTF	TGTGCCAGCAGCCCCACCTCGACAGTAGCATATGGCTACACCTTC
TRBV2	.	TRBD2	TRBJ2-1	CASSVAGGGRGFF	TGTGCCAGCAGTGTGGCCGGGGGGGGAAGGGGGTTCTTC
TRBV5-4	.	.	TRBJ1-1	CASSLDPQGLEAFF	TGTGCCAGCAGCTTGGATCCCCAGGGTTTAGAAGCTTTCTTT
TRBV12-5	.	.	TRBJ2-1	CASGSIGNEVGGEQFF	TGTGCTAGTGGTTCGATAGGTAATGAAGTGGGGGGTGAGCAGTTCTTC
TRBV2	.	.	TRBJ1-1	CASRRDNLREAFF	TGTGCCAGCAGAAGGGACAACCTTCGAGAAGCTTTCTTT
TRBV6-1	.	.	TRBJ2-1	CASSEIAGGLQFF	TGTGCCAGCAGTGAAATCGCAGGAGGCTTGCAGTTCTTC